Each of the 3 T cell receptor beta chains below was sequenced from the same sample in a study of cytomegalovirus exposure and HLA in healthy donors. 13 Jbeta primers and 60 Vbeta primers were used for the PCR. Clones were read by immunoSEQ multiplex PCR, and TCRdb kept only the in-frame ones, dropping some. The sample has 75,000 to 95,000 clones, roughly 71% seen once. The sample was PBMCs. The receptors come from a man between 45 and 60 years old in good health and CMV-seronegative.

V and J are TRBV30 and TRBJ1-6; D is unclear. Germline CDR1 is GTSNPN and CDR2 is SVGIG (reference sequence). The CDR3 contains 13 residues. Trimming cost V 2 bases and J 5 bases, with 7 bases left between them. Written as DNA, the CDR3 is TGTGCCTGGAGTACAGCTAATAATTCACCCCTCCACTTT. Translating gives CAWSTANNSPLHF.

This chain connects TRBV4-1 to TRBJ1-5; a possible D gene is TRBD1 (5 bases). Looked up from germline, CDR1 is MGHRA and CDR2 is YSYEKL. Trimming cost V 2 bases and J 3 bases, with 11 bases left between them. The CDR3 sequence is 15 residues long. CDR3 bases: TGCGCCAGCAGCCAAAGTTTAGGGGACAATCAGCCCCAGCATTTT. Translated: CASSQSLGDNQPQHF.

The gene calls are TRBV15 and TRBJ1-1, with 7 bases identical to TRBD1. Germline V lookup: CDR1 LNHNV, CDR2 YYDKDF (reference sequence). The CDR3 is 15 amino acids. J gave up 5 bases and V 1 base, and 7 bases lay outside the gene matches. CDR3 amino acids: CATSRVGQGETEAFF. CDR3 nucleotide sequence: TGTGCCACCAGCAGAGTGGGTCAGGGGGAAACTGAAGCTTTCTTT.